The 2 T cell receptor beta chains listed next were all sequenced from one sample in a study of blood T cell repertoires in COVID-19. Produced via immunoSEQ multiplex PCR; TCRdb's table is partial and in-frame only. Here the sample spans about 210,000 clones, approximately 86% being singletons. Sequencing used PBMCs or T cells enriched from blood (not recorded which). These receptors all stem from a man aged 18 to 30 with acute COVID-19.

This clone was recorded only once. The chain couples TRBV9 to TRBJ2-2; no definite D call. The CDR3 has 14 amino acids. Deletions cut 1 base from V and 7 bases from J, with 11 bases between. Looked up from germline, CDR1 is SGDLS and CDR2 is YYNGEE. The CDR3 bases are TGTGCCAGCAGCGTATATGGGCTTGACGGGGAGCTGTTTTTT. Translating gives CASSVYGLDGELFF.

This chain uses TRBV6-5 with TRBJ2-3, with 10 bases identical to TRBD1. Germline CDR1 MNHEY, CDR2 SVGAGI. Trimming at V came to 3 bases and at J to 2 bases, leaving 2 bases not matched to a gene. CDR3 length equals 15 residues. Written as DNA, the CDR3 is TGTGCCAGCAGTTATGGGACAGGGGACACAGATACGCAGTATTTT. It yields the protein CASSYGTGDTDTQYF.